Below, 6 T cell receptor beta chains from the same sample are listed, as sequenced in a study of blood T cells in healthy people across ages. A second PCR of about 6 to 12 cycles used a sample-barcoded 5' primer and a J-beta primer mix. TCRdb re-derived calls from the 5' RACE reads in MiXCR, one entry per CDR3 protein. The sample records 650,000 to 1,000,000 distinct CDR3 sequences, approximately 35% being singletons. Sequenced: blood. Receptor source: a young man in good health.

The chain employs TRBV29-1 and TRBJ2-1; TRBD2 aligns across 8 bases. Germline V lookup: CDR1 SQVTM, CDR2 ANQGSEA. This CDR3 is 12 amino acids long. V was clipped by 8 bases and J by 14 bases; unmatched bases: 14. DNA for the CDR3: TGCAGCAGGGTCGGGGGGGTAGAATATGAGTTCTTC. The encoded protein is CSRVGGVEYEFF.

The table lists this clonotype with many counts. V and J are TRBV7-9 and TRBJ2-7; D gene unclear. V dropped 8 bases and J dropped 2 bases, with 13 bases sitting between them. The CDR3 loop spans 13 amino acids. The V gene's germline CDR1 is SEHNR and CDR2 FQNEAQ (reference sequence). CDR3 sequence reads: CASGRAMTYEQYF. In nucleotides, the CDR3 is TGTGCCAGCGGTAGAGCTATGACCTACGAGCAGTACTTC.

The J gene is TRBJ2-1, the V gene TRBV4-1; perhaps D is TRBD1 or TRBD2 (7 bases each). Germline lookup yields CDR1 MGHRA and CDR2 YSYEKL. CDR3 length: 16 amino acids. V shed 2 bases and J shed 3 bases, with 14 bases lying between them. Written as DNA, the CDR3 is TGCGCCAGCAGCCAATTCAGGGGGGGAAACTACAATGAGCAGTTCTTC. It translates to CASSQFRGGNYNEQFF.

This clonotype has a handful of counts. The chain couples TRBV2 to TRBJ2-4; tentative D call: TRBD2 (5 bases). V lost 7 bases to trimming and J lost 8 bases, with 18 bases between them. The CDR3 runs 14 residues. Germline-derived CDR1 and CDR2 are SNHLY and FYNNEI. CDR3 sequence: CASKVSGYDHIQYF. The DNA for the CDR3 is TGTGCCAGCAAGGTCTCGGGGTACGATCACATTCAGTACTTC.

This clonotype was detected only once. The chain carries TRBV7-2 and TRBJ2-2, with 9 bases identical to TRBD1. This CDR3 region has 15 residues. The ends lost 6 bases at V and 2 bases at J; junction bases unmatched: 4. In germline, CDR1 is SGHTA, CDR2 FQGNSA. This CDR3 reads CASRWDRANTGELFF. CDR3 in DNA: TGTGCCAGCAGATGGGACAGGGCCAACACCGGGGAGCTGTTTTTT.

In this sample, this clonotype turned up a few times. The chain joins TRBV28 to TRBJ2-5; the D gene is possibly TRBD1 (6 bases). This CDR3 has 13 residues. Germline CDR1 and CDR2: MDHEN and SYDVKM. V lost 7 bases to trimming and J lost 7 bases, with 16 bases between them. The CDR3 spells CASTPRGMATQYF. The CDR3 bases are TGTGCCAGCACCCCTAGGGGGATGGCGACCCAGTACTTC.